What follows are 21 T cell receptor beta chains derived from one specimen sequenced in a study of CXCR3-negative and CXCR3-positive naive CD8 T cells (dated by TCRdb to between 2019 and 2020). TCRdb lists the instrument as NextSeq 550. The Human TCR Profiling Kit (MiLaboratory) was used to prepare UMI-labeled 5' RACE TRB cDNA libraries. TCRdb reprocessed the reads; each CDR3 protein sequence makes one entry, and DNA is unavailable. The table for this sample lists 90,000 to 95,000 distinct CDR3 sequences. Approximately 1.7% of the sample is held by the ten biggest clonotypes. Sequencing was performed on naive CXCR3- CD8+ T cells from blood. According to the study, the label for this sample's cell subset or site signals: CD45RO-CCR7+CD27+CD95- naive CD8+ T cells lacking CXCR3 (TNR3-). These receptors all stem from a human donor in good health. Some clones in this sample may be carry-over from other donors' samples.

This chain links TRBV28 with TRBJ2-7; lacking DNA, the TRBD1 call made by TCRdb goes unchecked. This CDR3 has 12 residues. From germline, CDR1 is MDHEN and CDR2 SYDVKM. The CDR3 is CASSLVGAEQYF.

V usage is TRBV6-6 and J usage is TRBJ2-3; TCRdb picks TRBD2, but there is no DNA to check that call. CDR1 is MNHNY, CDR2 SVGAGI, per germline (reference sequence). The CDR3 length is 18 residues. The CDR3 sequence: CASSPAGGPTPSTDTQYF.

The chain couples TRBV4-1 to TRBJ2-2. This CDR3 has 16 residues. Germline V gene data show CDR1 as MGHRA and CDR2 as YSYEKL. CDR3 sequence: CASSQDRGVNTGELFF.

The chain has TRBV29-1 and TRBJ2-7; TCRdb gives TRBD1 as the D gene, but with no DNA this cannot be confirmed. Looked up from germline, CDR1 is SQVTM and CDR2 is ANQGSEA. The CDR3 runs 13 residues. The CDR3 is CSVLDSPPYEQYF.

V usage is TRBV5-1 and J usage is TRBJ1-2; TCRdb reports TRBD1, a call that lacks DNA to check it against. Germline V CDR1 and CDR2: SGHRS, YFSETQ. The CDR3 is 13 amino acids. CDR3 sequence: CASSFGTAYGYTF.

V and J are TRBV4-2 and TRBJ2-2; absent DNA, TCRdb's TRBD2 call cannot be checked. The germline CDR1 and CDR2 sequences are LGHNA and YNFKEQ. The CDR3 consists of 16 residues. The CDR3 sequence: CASQPRGTEITGELFF.

The V call is TRBV29-1, the J call TRBJ2-1; TCRdb gives TRBD1 as the D gene, but with no DNA this cannot be confirmed. The CDR3 spans 16 residues. Germline loops: CDR1 SQVTM, CDR2 ANQGSEA. CDR3 in amino acids: CSVFRYSDRIYNEQFF.

The chain recombines TRBV6-5 with TRBJ2-1; lacking DNA, the TRBD2 call made by TCRdb goes unchecked. The CDR3 covers 13 residues. The germline CDR1 and CDR2 sequences are MNHEY and SVGAGI. CDR3: CASSSAADNEQFF.

The chain links TRBV5-6 to TRBJ2-2. The CDR3 runs to 14 residues. The germline V gene encodes CDR1 SGHDT and CDR2 YYEEEE. CDR3 sequence: CASSLPQNTGELFF.

The chain carries TRBV6-1 and TRBJ2-5; TCRdb returns TRBD2, unconfirmable since there is no DNA. CDR3 length equals 15 residues. CDR1 is MNHNS and CDR2 is SASEGT in the germline V gene. The CDR3 region is CASSENPSGQETQYF.

The chain carries TRBV28 and TRBJ2-7; TCRdb's assignment of TRBD2 cannot be checked, as there is no DNA. Germline CDR1 and CDR2: MDHEN and SYDVKM. The CDR3 is 16 residues long. The CDR3 spells CASSFGPGHPTYEQYF.

The chain is built from TRBV6-5 and TRBJ1-2; as DNA is missing, the TRBD1 call by TCRdb cannot be tested. The CDR3 runs 14 residues. Germline lookup yields CDR1 MNHEY and CDR2 SVGAGI. The CDR3 loop is CASSYSTGFGGYTF.

The V and J genes are TRBV28 and TRBJ2-2. CDR1 is MDHEN and CDR2 is SYDVKM in the germline V gene. CDR3 length equals 12 residues. The CDR3 sequence: CASSQYTGELFF.

The chain combines TRBV11-1 with TRBJ2-1. Per germline, CDR1 SGHAT and CDR2 FQDESV (reference sequence). The CDR3 is 11 amino acids. The CDR3 loop is CASSLNEVVAF.

The chain uses TRBV28 and TRBJ2-3; the TCRdb call, TRBD2, lacks DNA for checking. Germline CDR1 is MDHEN and CDR2 is SYDVKM. There are 15 residues in the CDR3. This CDR3 reads CASSLSGIVSDTQYF. The entire variable domain, with the rest obtained from reference TRBV28 and TRBJ2-3, is as follows: DVKVTQSSRYLVKRTGEKVFLECVQDMDHENMFWYRQDPGLGLRLIYFSYDVKMKEKGDIPEGYSVSREKKERFSLILESASTNQTSMYLCASSLSGIVSDTQYFGPGTRLTVL.

The chain links TRBV29-1 to TRBJ2-2; TCRdb outputs TRBD1, but without DNA this stays unchecked. The CDR3 contains 15 residues. Germline V gene sequence: CDR1 SQVTM, CDR2 ANQGSEA. The CDR3 reads CSVELGQANTGELFF.

The chain couples TRBV7-9 to TRBJ1-6; the D call of TRBD1 rests on TCRdb alone, since no DNA is present to check it. CDR1 and CDR2 (germline): SEHNR, FQNEAQ (reference sequence). This CDR3 contains 16 residues. The chain's CDR3 is CASTGLRGQEDSPLHF.

The V gene is TRBV14, the J gene TRBJ2-7; the TCRdb call, TRBD2, lacks DNA for checking. The CDR3 covers 14 residues. In germline, CDR1 is SGHDN, CDR2 FVKESK. The CDR3 loop is CASSPRDRGTAQYF.

V and J are TRBV20-1 and TRBJ2-7. Germline V gene lookup returns CDR1 DFQATT and CDR2 SNEGSKA (reference sequence). The CDR3 sequence is 11 residues long. The CDR3 reads CSARSGTEQYF.

The chain carries TRBV9 and TRBJ2-1. The CDR3 spans 12 residues. The V gene's germline CDR1 is SGDLS and CDR2 YYNGEE. The CDR3 protein is CASSVDYNEQFF. Complete variable domain (other parts from reference TRBV9 and TRBJ2-1): DSGVTQTPKHLITATGQRVTLRCSPRSGDLSVYWYQQSLDQGLQFLIQYYNGEERAKGNILERFSAQQFPDLHSELNLSSLELGDSALYFCASSVDYNEQFFGPGTRLTVL.

The chain uses TRBV20-1 and TRBJ2-7. This CDR3 is built from 11 residues. Germline assignment: CDR1 DFQATT and CDR2 SNEGSKA (reference sequence). The CDR3 region is CSAGLRYEQYF.